The entry below gives a single T cell receptor beta chain sequence along with its context. No antigen is known for it. Base-call qualities are not available, and no considerably larger clone is one nucleotide away. Participants in the prospective study were aged 18 to 89 years, lived in 20 to 30 United States geographic areas, and enrolled through a virtual design. Cohort assignment in the prospective study relied on participant-reported clinical history from a screening survey and a study questionnaire. For ImmuneRACE Cohort 3, a participant was defined as recovered based on two consecutive negative NP/OP PCR tests, clearance by a healthcare professional, or resolution of symptoms. In the prospective study, mobile phlebotomists collected whole blood, serum and a nasopharyngeal or oropharyngeal swab from each participant. Additional blood draws and questionnaires over a 2-month period could optionally be provided by prospective study participants. Blood samples from the prospective study were shipped frozen or at room temperature prior to DNA extraction.

TCRbeta CDR3 regions were amplified from genomic DNA by means of the immunoSEQ Assay, a bias-controlled multiplex PCR. In the original analysis: Within the assay, amplification of reference gene primers was used to estimate how many nucleated cells each sample contained. To quantify the absolute abundance of each unique TCRbeta CDR3 rearrangement, sequence reads were collapsed and filtered. Productive Simpson clonality was computed per sample as the square root of Simpson's diversity index over productive rearrangements. TCRdb holds this immuneACCESS table with in-frame rearrangements only. Some clones are missing; in checked studies, unresolved V genes explain under half, and the rest has no known cause. Clonal size and the V and J genes are those of that table, whereas D and trimming came from the DNA. This sample gives some 200,000 clones in total; 80% to 90% of them show up just once. 12% of the sample is in the top ten clones.

Via the germline V gene, CDR1 is SGHTA and CDR2 FQGNSA. V and J are truncated by 5 bases and 2 bases respectively, leaving an intervening sequence of 12 bases. CDR3 length: 15 amino acids, cysteine to phenylalanine. Only the CDR3 DNA stays, 45 bases, in frame from base 1. The data stem from a study of blood T cell repertoires in COVID-19 (TCRdb year 2020). Study-level background: The collaborator samples originated in the United States, Italy and Spain and spanned the acute and convalescent phases of COVID-19. The material from the prospective study consisted of cDNA or gDNA derived from T cells, B-cell-depleted T cells, or PBMCs. Subjects who had been exposed to COVID-19, were actively infected with it, or had recovered from it provided the deeply sampled blood TCRbeta repertoires that made up the dataset. The repertoires were released in a freely available public database meant as a resource for research on the immune response to SARS-CoV-2. The samples were drawn from two sources: the first 160 participants of the ongoing ImmuneRACE study, and 1,254 subjects contributed by 6 global collaborators. The sample metadata nearly always contained a de-identified subject ID, COVID-19 status, age in years and sex. Where available, HLA class I and class II types were obtained from metadata supplied by the sample provider rather than from assay-based typing.

Study-wide conclusions, independent of this receptor: The amount of clinical and demographic metadata varied by source and participant and was provided uncurated.

Specimen: PBMCs or T cells enriched from blood (not recorded which). The clonotype originates from a man aged 35 to 55 who had recovered from COVID-19. The V and J genes are TRBV7-2 and TRBJ2-2; the D segment cannot be called with confidence. CDR3 protein: CASSLSGSNTGELFF. The nucleotide sequence reads TGTGCCAGCAGCCTCTCCGGGTCAAACACCGGGGAGCTGTTTTTT.